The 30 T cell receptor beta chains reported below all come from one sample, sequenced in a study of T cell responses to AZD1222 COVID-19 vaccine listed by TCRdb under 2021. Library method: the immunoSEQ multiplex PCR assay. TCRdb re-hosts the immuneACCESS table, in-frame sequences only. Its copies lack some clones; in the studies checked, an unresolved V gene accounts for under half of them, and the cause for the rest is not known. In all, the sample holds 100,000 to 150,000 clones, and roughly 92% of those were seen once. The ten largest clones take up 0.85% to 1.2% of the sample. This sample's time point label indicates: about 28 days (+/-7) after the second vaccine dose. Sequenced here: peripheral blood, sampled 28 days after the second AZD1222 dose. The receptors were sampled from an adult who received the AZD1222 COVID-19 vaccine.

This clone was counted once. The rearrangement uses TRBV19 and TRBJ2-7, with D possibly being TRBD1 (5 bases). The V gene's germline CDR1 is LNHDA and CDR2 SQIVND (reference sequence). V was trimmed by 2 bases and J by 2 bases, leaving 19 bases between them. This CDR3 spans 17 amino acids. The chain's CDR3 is CASSILRFGQGPYEQYF. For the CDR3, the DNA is TGTGCCAGTAGTATATTACGTTTCGGGCAGGGCCCCTACGAGCAGTACTTC.

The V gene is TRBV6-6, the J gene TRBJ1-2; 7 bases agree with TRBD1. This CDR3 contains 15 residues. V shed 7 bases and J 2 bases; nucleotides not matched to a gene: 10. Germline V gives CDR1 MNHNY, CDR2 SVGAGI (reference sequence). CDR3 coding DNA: TGTGCCAGCACCATAACAGGGGTGGTAAACTATGGCTACACCTTC. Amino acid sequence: CASTITGVVNYGYTF.

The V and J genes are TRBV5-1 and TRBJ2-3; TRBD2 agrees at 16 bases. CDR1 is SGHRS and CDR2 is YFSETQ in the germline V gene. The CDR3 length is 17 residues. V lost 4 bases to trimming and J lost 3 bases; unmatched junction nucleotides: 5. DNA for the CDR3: TGCGCCAGCAGCGTCGGGACTAGCGGGGGGGTGACAGATACGCAGTATTTT. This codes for CASSVGTSGGVTDTQYF.

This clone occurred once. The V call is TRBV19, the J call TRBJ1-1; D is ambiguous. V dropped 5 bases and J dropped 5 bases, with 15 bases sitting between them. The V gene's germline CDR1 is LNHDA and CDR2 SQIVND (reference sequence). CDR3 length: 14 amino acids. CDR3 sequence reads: CASSGGLQGTEAFF. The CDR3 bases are TGTGCCAGTAGTGGAGGACTCCAAGGGACTGAAGCTTTCTTT.

The CDR3 DNA is TGTGCCAGCAGCTTTGACGGCACCGGGGAGCTGTTTTTT. It specifies CASSFDGTGELFF. This sequence joins TRBV7-3 and TRBJ2-2; D unclear. Germline loops: CDR1 SGHTA, CDR2 FQGTGA. The CDR3 covers 13 residues. Trimming cost V 3 bases and J 4 bases, with 6 bases left between them.

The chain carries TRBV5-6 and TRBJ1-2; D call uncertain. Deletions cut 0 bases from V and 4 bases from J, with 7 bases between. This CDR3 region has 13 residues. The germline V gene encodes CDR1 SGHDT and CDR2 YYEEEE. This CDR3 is CASSLDRIYGYTF. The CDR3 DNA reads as TGTGCCAGCAGCTTGGACCGTATCTATGGCTACACCTTC.

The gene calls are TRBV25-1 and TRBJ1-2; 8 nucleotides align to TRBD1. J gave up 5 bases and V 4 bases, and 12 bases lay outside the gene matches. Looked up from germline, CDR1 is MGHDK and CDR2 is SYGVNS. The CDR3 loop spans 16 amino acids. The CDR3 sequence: CASSGAGGGKGYGYTF. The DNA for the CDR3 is TGTGCCAGCAGTGGGGCAGGGGGCGGAAAAGGTTATGGCTACACCTTC.

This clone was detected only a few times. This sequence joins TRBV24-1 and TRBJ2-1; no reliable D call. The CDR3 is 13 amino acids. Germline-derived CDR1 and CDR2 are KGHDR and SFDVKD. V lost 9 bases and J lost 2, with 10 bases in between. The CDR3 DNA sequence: TGTGCCACCGAAGGTCAGGCCTACAATGAGCAGTTCTTC. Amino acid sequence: CATEGQAYNEQFF.

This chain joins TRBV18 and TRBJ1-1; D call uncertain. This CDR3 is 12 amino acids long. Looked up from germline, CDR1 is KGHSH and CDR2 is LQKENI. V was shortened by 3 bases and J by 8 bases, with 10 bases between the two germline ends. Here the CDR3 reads CASSPSATEAFF. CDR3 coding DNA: TGTGCCAGCTCACCCTCTGCGACAGAAGCTTTCTTT. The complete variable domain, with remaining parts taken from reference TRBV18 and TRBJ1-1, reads NAGVMQNPRHLVRRRGQEARLRCSPMKGHSHVYWYRQLPEEGLKFMVYLQKENIIDESGMPKERFSAEFPKEGPSILRIQQVVRGDSAAYFCASSPSATEAFFGQGTRLTVV.

CDR3 nucleotides: TGTGCCAGCAGCTTAAACGGCCAGGGGCCGGATACGCAGTATTTT. Translating it yields CASSLNGQGPDTQYF. This chain connects TRBV7-6 to TRBJ2-3, with D tentatively TRBD1 (6 bases). The germline gives CDR1 SGHVS, CDR2 FNYEAQ. The CDR3 has 15 amino acids. Trimming pared 2 bases from V and 6 bases from J, leaving 15 bases between.

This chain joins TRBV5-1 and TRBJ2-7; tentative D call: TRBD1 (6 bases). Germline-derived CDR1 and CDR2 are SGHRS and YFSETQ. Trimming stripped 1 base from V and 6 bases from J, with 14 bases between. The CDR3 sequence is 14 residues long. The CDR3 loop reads CASSLLRGVTEQYF. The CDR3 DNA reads TGCGCCAGCAGCTTGCTCAGGGGAGTCACCGAGCAGTACTTC.

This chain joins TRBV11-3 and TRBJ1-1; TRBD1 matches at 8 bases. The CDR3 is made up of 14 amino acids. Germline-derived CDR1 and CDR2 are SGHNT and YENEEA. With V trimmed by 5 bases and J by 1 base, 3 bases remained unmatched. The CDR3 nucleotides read TGTGCCAGCAGCCGCGGACAGGGGAACACTGAAGCTTTCTTT. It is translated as CASSRGQGNTEAFF.

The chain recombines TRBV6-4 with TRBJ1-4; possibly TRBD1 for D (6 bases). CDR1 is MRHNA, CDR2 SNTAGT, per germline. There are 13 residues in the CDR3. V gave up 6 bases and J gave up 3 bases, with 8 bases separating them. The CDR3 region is CASRDSSNEKLFF. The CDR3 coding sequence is TGTGCCAGCAGGGACAGTTCTAATGAAAAACTGTTTTTT.

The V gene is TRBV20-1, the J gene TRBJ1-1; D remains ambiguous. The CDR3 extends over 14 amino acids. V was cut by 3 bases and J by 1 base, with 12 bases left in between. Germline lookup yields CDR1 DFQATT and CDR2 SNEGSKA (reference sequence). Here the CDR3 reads CSASRPSQNTEAFF. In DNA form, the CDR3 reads TGCAGTGCTAGTCGTCCCAGCCAGAACACTGAAGCTTTCTTT.

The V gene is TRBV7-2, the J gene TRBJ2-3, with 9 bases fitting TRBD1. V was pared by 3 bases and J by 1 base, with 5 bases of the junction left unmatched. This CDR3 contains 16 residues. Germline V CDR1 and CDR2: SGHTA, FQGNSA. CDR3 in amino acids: CASSFGQGTGTDTQYF. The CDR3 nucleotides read TGTGCCAGCAGCTTCGGACAGGGGACAGGCACAGATACGCAGTATTTT.

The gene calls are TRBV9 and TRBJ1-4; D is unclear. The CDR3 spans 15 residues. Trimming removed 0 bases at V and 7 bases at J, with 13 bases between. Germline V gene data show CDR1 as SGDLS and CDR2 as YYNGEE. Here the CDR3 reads CASSVAPGWAEKLFF. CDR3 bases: TGTGCCAGCAGCGTAGCTCCGGGGTGGGCTGAAAAACTGTTTTTT.

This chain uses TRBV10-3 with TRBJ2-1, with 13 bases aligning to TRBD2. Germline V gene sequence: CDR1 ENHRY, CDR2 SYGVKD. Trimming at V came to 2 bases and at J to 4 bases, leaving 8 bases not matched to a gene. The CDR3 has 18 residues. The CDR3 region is CAISEGRTSGGSYNEQFF. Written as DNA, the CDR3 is TGTGCCATCAGTGAGGGTAGGACTAGCGGGGGATCTTACAATGAGCAGTTCTTC.

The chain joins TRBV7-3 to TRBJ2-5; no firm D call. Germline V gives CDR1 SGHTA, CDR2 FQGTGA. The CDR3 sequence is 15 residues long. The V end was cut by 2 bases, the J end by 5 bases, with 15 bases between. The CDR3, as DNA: TGTGCCAGCAGCTTAGGCAGCCAAGGTCCCGAGACCCAGTACTTC. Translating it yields CASSLGSQGPETQYF. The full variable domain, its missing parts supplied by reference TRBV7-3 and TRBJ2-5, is GAGVSQTPSNKVTEKGKYVELRCDPISGHTALYWYRQSLGQGPEFLIYFQGTGAADDSGLPNDRFFAVRPEGSVSTLKIQRTERGDSAVYLCASSLGSQGPETQYFGPGTRLLVL.

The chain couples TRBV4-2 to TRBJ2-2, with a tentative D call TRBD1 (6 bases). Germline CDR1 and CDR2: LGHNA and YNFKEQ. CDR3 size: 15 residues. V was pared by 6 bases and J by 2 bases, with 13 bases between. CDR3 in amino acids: CASSTGQTNTGELFF. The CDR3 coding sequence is TGTGCCAGCAGTACGGGACAAACAAACACCGGGGAGCTGTTTTTT.

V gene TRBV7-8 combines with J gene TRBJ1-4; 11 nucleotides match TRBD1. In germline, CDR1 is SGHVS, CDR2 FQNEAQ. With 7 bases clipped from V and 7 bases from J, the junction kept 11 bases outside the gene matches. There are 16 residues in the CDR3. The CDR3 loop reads CASIPTGTGGGEKLFF. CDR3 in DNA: TGTGCCAGCATCCCAACCGGGACAGGGGGAGGTGAAAAACTGTTTTTT.

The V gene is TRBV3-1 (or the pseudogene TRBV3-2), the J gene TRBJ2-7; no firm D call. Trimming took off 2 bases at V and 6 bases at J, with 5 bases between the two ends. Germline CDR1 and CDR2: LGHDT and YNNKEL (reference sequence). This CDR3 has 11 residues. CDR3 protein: CASSQRSEQYF. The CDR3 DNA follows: TGTGCCAGCAGCCAACGAAGCGAGCAGTACTTC.

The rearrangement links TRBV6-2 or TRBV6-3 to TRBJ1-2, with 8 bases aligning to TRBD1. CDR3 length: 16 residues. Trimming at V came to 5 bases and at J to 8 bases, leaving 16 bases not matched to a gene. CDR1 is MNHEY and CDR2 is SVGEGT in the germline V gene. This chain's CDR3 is CASSTGTGPPLRGYTF. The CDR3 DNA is TGTGCCAGCAGTACCGGGACAGGTCCTCCTTTGAGGGGCTACACCTTC.

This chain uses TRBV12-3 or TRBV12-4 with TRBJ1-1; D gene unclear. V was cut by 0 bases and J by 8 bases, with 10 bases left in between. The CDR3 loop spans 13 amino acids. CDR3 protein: CASSLAGGWEAFF. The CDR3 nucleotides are TGTGCCAGCAGTTTAGCGGGCGGGTGGGAAGCTTTCTTT.

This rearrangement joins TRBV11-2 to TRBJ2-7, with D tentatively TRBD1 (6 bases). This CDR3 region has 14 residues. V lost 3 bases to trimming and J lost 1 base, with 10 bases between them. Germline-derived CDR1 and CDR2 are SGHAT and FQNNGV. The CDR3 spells CASSLRTDSYEQYF. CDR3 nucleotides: TGTGCCAGCAGCTTGAGGACAGATTCCTACGAGCAGTACTTC.

The CDR3 coding sequence is TGTGCCAGCAGTCCTACTAGCGGTAACACCGGGGAGCTGTTTTTT. Amino acid sequence: CASSPTSGNTGELFF. J is TRBJ2-2 and V is TRBV28; 8 bases map to TRBD2. CDR1 and CDR2 from the germline V gene are MDHEN and SYDVKM. With V trimmed by 5 bases and J by 2 bases, 4 bases remained unmatched. CDR3 length equals 15 residues.

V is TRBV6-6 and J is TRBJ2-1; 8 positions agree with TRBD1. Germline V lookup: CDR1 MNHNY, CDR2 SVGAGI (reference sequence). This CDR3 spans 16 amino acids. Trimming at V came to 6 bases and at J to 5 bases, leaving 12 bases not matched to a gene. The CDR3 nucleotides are TGTGCCAGCAGCGAACGAGGGGCAGGGGGCAACAATGAGCAGTTCTTC. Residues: CASSERGAGGNNEQFF.

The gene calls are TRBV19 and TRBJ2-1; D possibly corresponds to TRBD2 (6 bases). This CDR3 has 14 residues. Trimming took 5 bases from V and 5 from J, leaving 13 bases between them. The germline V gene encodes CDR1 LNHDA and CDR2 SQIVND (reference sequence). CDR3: CASSPGTFDNEQFF. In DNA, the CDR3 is TGTGCCAGTAGTCCGGGGACTTTTGACAATGAGCAGTTCTTC. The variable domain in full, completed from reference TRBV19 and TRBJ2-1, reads DGGITQSPKYLFRKEGQNVTLSCEQNLNHDAMYWYRQDPGQGLRLIYYSQIVNDFQKGDIAEGYSVSREKKESFPLTVTSAQKNPTAFYLCASSPGTFDNEQFFGPGTRLTVL.

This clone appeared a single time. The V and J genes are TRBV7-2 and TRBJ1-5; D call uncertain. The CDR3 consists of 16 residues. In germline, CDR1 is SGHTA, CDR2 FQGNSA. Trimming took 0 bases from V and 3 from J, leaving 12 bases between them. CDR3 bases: TGTGCCAGCAGCTTAGCGACCCAACCACACAATCAGCCCCAGCATTTT. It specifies CASSLATQPHNQPQHF.

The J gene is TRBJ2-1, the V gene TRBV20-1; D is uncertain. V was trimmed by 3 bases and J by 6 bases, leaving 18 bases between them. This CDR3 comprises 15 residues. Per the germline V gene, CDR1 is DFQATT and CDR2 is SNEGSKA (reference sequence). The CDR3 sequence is CSASASIRAFNEQFF. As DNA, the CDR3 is TGCAGTGCTAGTGCCAGCATCCGGGCCTTCAATGAGCAGTTCTTC.

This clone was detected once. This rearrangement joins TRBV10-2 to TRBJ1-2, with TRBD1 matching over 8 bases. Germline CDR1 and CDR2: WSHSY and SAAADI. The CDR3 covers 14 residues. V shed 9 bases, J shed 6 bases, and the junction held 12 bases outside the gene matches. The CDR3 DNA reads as TGCGCCAGTGGAATTGCAGGGGGCGTAGATGGCTACACCTTC. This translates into CASGIAGGVDGYTF.